These 20 T cell receptor beta chains were all obtained from the same sample, sequenced in a study of blood T cell repertoires in COVID-19. Measured with immunoSEQ multiplex PCR; TCRdb has only the in-frame clones, and not every one. The table has about 330,000 clones, roughly 85% seen once. Material: peripheral blood. All receptors derive from a human donor in a cohort sampled during active COVID-19.

The J gene is TRBJ2-1, the V gene TRBV5-1; maybe TRBD2 (6 bases). V lost 0 bases to trimming and J lost 7 bases, with 17 bases between them. Germline loops: CDR1 SGHRS, CDR2 YFSETQ. The CDR3 contains 16 residues. CDR3 nucleotide sequence: TGCGCCAGCAGCTTGGGTCCAGCGGGTATTACAAATGAGCAGTTCTTC. Its protein product is CASSLGPAGITNEQFF.

V and J are TRBV6-2 or TRBV6-3 and TRBJ1-2, with D possibly TRBD1 on 6 matching bases. V was cut by 3 bases and J by 8 bases, with 13 bases left in between. Germline CDR1 MNHEY, CDR2 SVGEGT. CDR3 length equals 13 residues. As DNA, the CDR3 is TGTGCCAGCAGTTATGGGGGGGCAGGAGGCTACACCTTC. This gives the protein CASSYGGAGGYTF.

The CDR3 reads CASTITGGSYGYTF. CDR3 DNA sequence: TGCGCCAGCACTATAACAGGGGGTTCCTATGGCTACACCTTC. The J gene is TRBJ1-2, the V gene TRBV10-2, with 8 bases fitting TRBD1. Germline V gene sequence: CDR1 WSHSY, CDR2 SAAADI. Trimming removed 7 bases from V and 4 bases from J; junction bases left unmatched: 8. The CDR3 consists of 14 residues.

V usage is TRBV5-7 and J usage is TRBJ1-1, with TRBD1 matching 9 bases. TRBV5-7 is flagged as an ORF with uncertain function. Trimming removed 3 bases from V and 5 bases from J; junction bases left unmatched: 11. The CDR3 loop spans 16 amino acids. The CDR3 here is CASSWGMTGGGTEAFF. The CDR3 DNA reads as TGTGCCAGCAGCTGGGGGATGACAGGGGGAGGGACTGAAGCTTTCTTT.

The rearrangement uses TRBV6-5 and TRBJ2-2, with 9 positions matching TRBD1. Germline trimming cut 1 base from V and 0 bases from J; bases unmatched to any gene: 0. The CDR3 length is 16 residues. Germline V gene data show CDR1 as MNHEY and CDR2 as SVGAGI. CDR3: CASSYYRGPNTGELFF. In nucleotides, the CDR3 is TGTGCCAGCAGTTACTACAGGGGGCCGAACACCGGGGAGCTGTTTTTT.

This chain connects TRBV24-1 to TRBJ2-7; TRBD1 is a possible D gene (6 bases). CDR3 length: 12 residues. Germline V gives CDR1 KGHDR, CDR2 SFDVKD. V was pared by 2 bases and J by 12 bases, with 13 bases between. CDR3 nucleotide sequence: TGTGCCACCAGTGATTCCAGACAGGACTGGTACTTC. This translates into CATSDSRQDWYF.

This chain uses TRBV10-3 with TRBJ2-1, with D hard to call. Deletions cut 4 bases from V and 3 bases from J, with 13 bases between. The V gene's germline CDR1 is ENHRY and CDR2 SYGVKD. This CDR3 spans 15 amino acids. Here the CDR3 reads CAISGLRRNYNEQFF. The CDR3 DNA is TGTGCCATCAGTGGTCTAAGGCGGAACTACAATGAGCAGTTCTTC.

This chain joins TRBV6-5 and TRBJ1-1, with a tentative D call TRBD1 (6 bases). Trimming removed 2 bases at V and 4 bases at J, with 14 bases between. In germline, CDR1 is MNHEY, CDR2 SVGAGI. The CDR3 is 15 residues long. CDR3: CASSYLAGVGTEAFF. The CDR3 nucleotides are TGTGCCAGCAGTTACCTTGCAGGGGTGGGCACTGAAGCTTTCTTT.

The rearrangement joins TRBV14 to TRBJ2-6, with no clear D. Trimming pared 6 bases from V and 0 bases from J, leaving 3 bases between. Per the germline V gene, CDR1 is SGHDN and CDR2 is FVKESK. The CDR3 sequence is 13 residues long. The CDR3 region has the DNA TGTGCCAGCAGGAGCTCTGGGGCCAACGTCCTGACTTTC. Encoded protein: CASRSSGANVLTF.

The V and J genes are TRBV20-1 and TRBJ2-2; 8 nucleotides agree with TRBD2. The CDR3 is 14 amino acids. V trimming: 3 bases; J trimming: 4 bases; junction bases outside the gene matches: 4. Germline CDR1 reads DFQATT; CDR2 reads SNEGSKA (reference sequence). The chain's CDR3 is CSASAGTSTGELFF. The CDR3 bases are TGCAGTGCTAGTGCCGGGACTAGCACCGGGGAGCTGTTTTTT.

V gene TRBV5-1 combines with J gene TRBJ2-7; TRBD2 aligns across 12 bases. The ends lost 0 bases at V and 6 bases at J; junction bases unmatched: 4. The germline gives CDR1 SGHRS, CDR2 YFSETQ. CDR3 length: 15 amino acids. CDR3 loop: CASSLVLAGGREQYF. CDR3 in DNA: TGCGCCAGCAGCTTGGTTCTAGCGGGGGGGCGCGAGCAGTACTTC.

CDR3 sequence: CASSEHGTGSEKLFF. In DNA form, the CDR3 reads TGCGCCAGCAGTGAGCATGGGACAGGGTCCGAAAAACTGTTTTTT. The chain links TRBV10-2 to TRBJ1-4; 9 positions match TRBD1. Losses at the gene ends were 2 bases for V and 8 bases for J; bases not matched to a gene: 6. The CDR3 extends over 15 amino acids. Germline V CDR1 and CDR2: WSHSY, SAAADI.

The V and J genes are TRBV5-1 and TRBJ1-4, with TRBD1 as a possible D gene (5 bases). CDR1 is SGHRS, CDR2 YFSETQ, per germline. V shed 1 base and J shed 7 bases, with 11 bases lying between them. This CDR3 contains 14 residues. The CDR3 DNA is TGCGCCAGCAGCTTGATACAGGATGGTGAAAAACTGTTTTTT. The encoded protein is CASSLIQDGEKLFF. Full variable domain (missing parts from reference TRBV5-1 and TRBJ1-4): KAGVTQTPRYLIKTRGQQVTLSCSPISGHRSVSWYQQTPGQGLQFLFEYFSETQRNKGNFPGRFSGRQFSNSRSEMNVSTLELGDSALYLCASSLIQDGEKLFFGSGTQLSVL.

The chain combines TRBV5-1 with TRBJ2-1; D possibly corresponds to TRBD2 (5 bases). The germline CDR1 and CDR2 sequences are SGHRS and YFSETQ. This CDR3 has 13 residues. The germline V and J ends were trimmed by 1 base and 10 bases, with 12 bases remaining between them. CDR3 sequence reads: CASSLYSEREQFF. The CDR3 DNA is TGCGCCAGCAGCTTGTACTCCGAGCGGGAGCAGTTCTTC.

The rearrangement joins TRBV4-2 to TRBJ1-2; 10 bases agree with TRBD1. CDR3 length: 16 amino acids. V trimming: 3 bases; J trimming: 2 bases; junction bases outside the gene matches: 6. CDR1 LGHNA and CDR2 YNFKEQ come from the germline V gene. The CDR3 DNA reads TGTGCCAGCAGCCACTTGCCGGGACAGGGGAACTATGGCTACACCTTC. This translates into CASSHLPGQGNYGYTF.

The V call is TRBV5-6, the J call TRBJ2-3, with D perhaps TRBD1 (6 bases). In germline, CDR1 is SGHDT, CDR2 YYEEEE. This CDR3 has 12 residues. The V and J ends lost 4 bases and 10 bases respectively, with 13 bases between them. The DNA for the CDR3 is TGTGCCAGCAGCGTAGGGGGTTCTGCGCAGTATTTT. Encoded protein: CASSVGGSAQYF.

This chain links TRBV5-6 with TRBJ1-4; TRBD1 agrees at 7 bases. The V and J ends lost 4 bases and 7 bases, in that order; junction bases with no gene match: 7. The CDR3 covers 14 residues. Per the germline V gene, CDR1 is SGHDT and CDR2 is YYEEEE. The CDR3 region has the DNA TGTGCCAGCAGCCTCCGACAGGGAGGTGAAAAACTGTTTTTT. Its protein product is CASSLRQGGEKLFF. Together with reference TRBV5-6 and TRBJ1-4, the CDR3 gives the full variable domain: DAGVTQSPTHLIKTRGQQVTLRCSPKSGHDTVSWYQQALGQGPQFIFQYYEEEERQRGNFPDRFSGHQFPNYSSELNVNALLLGDSALYLCASSLRQGGEKLFFGSGTQLSVL.

The chain carries TRBV2 and TRBJ1-2, with 7 bases that match TRBD1. The CDR3 is 14 amino acids. With V trimmed by 10 bases and J by 5 bases, 13 bases remained unmatched. The germline gives CDR1 SNHLY, CDR2 FYNNEI. The CDR3 DNA sequence: TGTGCCATACGAATACAGGGGCCCCTTTATGGCTACACCTTC. Translated: CAIRIQGPLYGYTF.

The genes are TRBV30 and TRBJ1-2; 10 positions match TRBD1. V was clipped by 5 bases and J by 7 bases; unmatched bases: 10. Germline CDR1 is GTSNPN and CDR2 is SVGIG (reference sequence). The CDR3 has 14 residues. CDR3 amino acids: CAWGTGTGVRGYTF. In DNA, the CDR3 is TGTGCCTGGGGAACCGGGACAGGGGTACGTGGCTACACCTTC. Complete variable domain (other parts from reference TRBV30 and TRBJ1-2): SQTIHQWPATLVQPVGSPLSLECTVEGTSNPNLYWYRQAAGRGLQLLFYSVGIGQISSEVPQNLSASRPQDRQFILSSKKLLLSDSGFYLCAWGTGTGVRGYTFGSGTRLTVV.

The chain links TRBV2 to TRBJ1-2; maybe TRBD1 (5 bases). V was pared by 8 bases and J by 3 bases, with 16 bases between. The germline V gene encodes CDR1 SNHLY and CDR2 FYNNEI. CDR3 length: 14 residues. The CDR3 loop is CASFYPGLDYGYTF. The CDR3 bases are TGTGCCAGCTTTTACCCAGGGTTGGACTATGGCTACACCTTC.